This T cell receptor beta chain is from a study of shared clonotypes between healthy human individuals. Data came from immunoSEQ multiplex PCR; TCRdb stores just in-frame clones and leaves some out. The data contain over 2,000,000 clones, over 85% of them seen just once; the ten biggest clones take up more than 1.5%. CD45RO-negative CD8 cells positively selected for CCR7 made up the naive population, which excluded terminally differentiated effector memory CD45RA+ cells. CDR3 length: 12 amino acids. With 1 base removed from V and 7 bases from J, the gap between germline ends came to 5 bases. Germline values: CDR1 SGHTA, CDR2 FQGNSA.

This TCR was recovered from a man between 18 and 29 years old in good health. Some clones in this sample may be carry-over from other donors' samples. Sequencing input: naive CD8+ T cells from PBMCs. This chain connects TRBV7-2 to TRBJ1-5; no reliable D call. CDR3 in amino acids: CASSLGPQPQHF. As DNA, the CDR3 is TGTGCCAGCAGCTTAGGACCGCAGCCCCAGCATTTT. The variable domain in full, with the rest retrieved from reference TRBV7-2 and TRBJ1-5, is GAGVSQSPSNKVTEKGKDVELRCDPISGHTALYWYRQSLGQGLEFLIYFQGNSAPDKSGLPSDRFSAERTGGSVSTLTIQRTQQEDSAVYLCASSLGPQPQHFGDGTRLSIL.